Sequencing of this TCR beta chain was carried out in a study of blood T cell repertoires in COVID-19. Across the whole study: In each case, the material was cDNA or gDNA derived from T cells, B-cell-depleted T cells, or PBMCs.

V was clipped by 0 bases and J by 0 bases, with 7 bases between them. This CDR3 is built from 14 residues. Germline-derived CDR1 and CDR2 are SGHNT and YYREEE (reference sequence). Authors' data handling: Nucleated cell number was recorded as an estimate derived from reference gene primer amplification. Some clones are missing from TCRdb's copy, which holds only in-frame ones; the method was immunoSEQ multiplex PCR. V, J and clone size reflect that table, while D and trimming were determined from the DNA. Seen here are under 250,000 clones, 85% observed once, and the top ten hold 4.5% to 6%. The Seattle patients joined while their infection was active and were tracked longitudinally afterward.

V usage is TRBV5-4 and J usage is TRBJ2-7; no clear D. Specimen: peripheral blood. This TCR derives from a man over 45 with COVID-19, enrolled during active disease. The CDR3 loop reads CASSLEQSSYEQYF. In nucleotides, the CDR3 is TGTGCCAGCAGCTTGGAACAGAGCTCCTACGAGCAGTACTTC.